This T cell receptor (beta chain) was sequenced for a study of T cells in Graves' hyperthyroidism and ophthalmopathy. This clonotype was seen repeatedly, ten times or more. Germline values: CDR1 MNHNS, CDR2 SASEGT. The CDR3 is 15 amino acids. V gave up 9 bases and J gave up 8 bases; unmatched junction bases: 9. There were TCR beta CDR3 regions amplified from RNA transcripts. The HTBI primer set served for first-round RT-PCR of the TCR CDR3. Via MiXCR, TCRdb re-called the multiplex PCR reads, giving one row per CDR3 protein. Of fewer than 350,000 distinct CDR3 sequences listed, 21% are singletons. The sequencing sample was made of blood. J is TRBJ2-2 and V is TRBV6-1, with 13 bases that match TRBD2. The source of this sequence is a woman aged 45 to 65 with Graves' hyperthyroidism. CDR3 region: CASATGTSGIGELFF. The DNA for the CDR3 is TGTGCCAGTGCTACCGGGACTAGCGGGATAGGGGAGCTGTTTTTT.